These T cell receptor beta chains were read from a single sample in a study of blood T cell repertoires in COVID-19. Assay: immunoSEQ multiplex PCR; the TCRdb copy retains only in-frame clones and omits some. Here the sample spans approximately 220,000 clones, 80% to 85% being singletons. The specimen sequenced was peripheral blood. The source of these receptors is a woman aged 30 to 39 who had recovered from COVID-19. CDR3s include the opening cysteine and the closing phenylalanine or tryptophan. The D gene is left open where the match is weak. Where a row states a size, it is once, few, many or the class of an expanded clone; other rows omit it.

D gene	V gene	CDR3 length	J gene	clone size	CDR3 DNA	CDR3 protein
TRBD2	TRBV27	16	TRBJ2-1	NA	TGTGCCAGCAGGTCCGAGACTAGCGGGAGGGACAGGGAGCAGTTCTTC	CASRSETSGRDREQFF
TRBD1	TRBV7-9	14	TRBJ1-2	NA	TGTGCCAGCAGCTTACAGGGGGCGAGGTATGGCTACACCTTC	CASSLQGARYGYTF
NA	TRBV3-1/TRBV3-2	14	TRBJ2-7	NA	TGTGCCAGCAGCCAAACCACGAGCTCCTACGAGCAGTACTTC	CASSQTTSSYEQYF
TRBD1	TRBV19	18	TRBJ1-5	many	TGTGCCAGTAGTACCTCGGACAGGGGGCTGTATAAGGATCAGCCCCAGCATTTT	CASSTSDRGLYKDQPQHF
TRBD1	TRBV10-3	13	TRBJ1-2	NA	TGTGCCATCAGTCCTCAGGGGGCACGGGGCTACACCTTC	CAISPQGARGYTF
TRBD2	TRBV7-2	15	TRBJ2-1	few	TGTGCCAGCAGCTTAGTCGGGACTAGTGGCAATGAGCAGTTCTTC	CASSLVGTSGNEQFF
NA	TRBV28	15	TRBJ1-5	NA	TGTGCCAGCAGTCCCCGAGCCAATAGCAATCAGCCCCAGCATTTT	CASSPRANSNQPQHF
TRBD1	TRBV28	17	TRBJ2-1	NA	TGTGCCAGCAGTCCATCCATTGGACAGGGAGTCTACAATGAGCAGTTCTTC	CASSPSIGQGVYNEQFF
TRBD1	TRBV29-1	14	TRBJ1-3	NA	TGCAGCGTTGTTGGGACAGACTCTGGAAACACCATATATTTT	CSVVGTDSGNTIYF
NA	TRBV29-1	12	TRBJ1-2	NA	TGCAGCGTTGAGCGGCGGAACTATGGCTACACCTTC	CSVERRNYGYTF
NA	TRBV27	14	TRBJ2-7	NA	TGTGCCAGCAGTCATAGCGGTACCTCCTACGAGCAGTACTTC	CASSHSGTSYEQYF
NA	TRBV5-1	18	TRBJ2-3	NA	TGCGCCAGCAGCTTCAGGATGGGGACTCTTTCTAGCACAGATACGCAGTATTTT	CASSFRMGTLSSTDTQYF
TRBD2	TRBV28	15	TRBJ2-7	NA	TGTGCCAGCAGTTCGACTATGTGGGGGGGAGAAGAGCAGTACTTC	CASSSTMWGGEEQYF
NA	TRBV20-1	11	TRBJ2-3	NA	TGCAGTGCTAGACAGTTGTACACGCAGTATTTT	CSARQLYTQYF
NA	TRBV3-1/TRBV3-2	14	TRBJ1-2	NA	TGTGCCAGCAGCCAGATCGGGGGTGGGTATGGCTACACCTTC	CASSQIGGGYGYTF
TRBD2	TRBV4-2	17	TRBJ2-3	few	TGTGCCAGCAGCCAAGACCCGGCGGGAGGGGCCACAGATACGCAGTATTTT	CASSQDPAGGATDTQYF
TRBD1	TRBV6-2/TRBV6-3	14	TRBJ1-5	few	TGTGCCAGCAGTCGGACAGGGGGCCGTCAGCCCCAGCATTTT	CASSRTGGRQPQHF
NA	TRBV6-5	15	TRBJ2-3	NA	TGTGCCAGCAGCCCCTATCGGGAGTTTACAGATACGCAGTATTTT	CASSPYREFTDTQYF
NA	TRBV5-4	15	TRBJ2-2	NA	TGTGCCAGCAGCCCCCAACAGGGAACCACCGGGGAGCTGTTTTTT	CASSPQQGTTGELFF
TRBD1	TRBV20-1	12	TRBJ1-2	NA	TGCAGTGCTAGTGAGGGGGCGCAGGGCTACACCTTC	CSASEGAQGYTF
NA	TRBV7-9	14	TRBJ2-7	NA	TGTGCCAGCGCCGTCAAGGGACATACCAACGAGCAGTACTTC	CASAVKGHTNEQYF
NA	TRBV28	14	TRBJ2-5	NA	TGTGCCAGCAGTGGTACAGGGTTGAGGGAGACCCAGTACTTC	CASSGTGLRETQYF
NA	TRBV20-1	11	TRBJ1-4	NA	TGCAGCTCCGGAGTTGGGGAAAAACTGTTTTTT	CSSGVGEKLFF
NA	TRBV6-1	12	TRBJ1-2	NA	TGTGCCAGCAGTGAATTCCTGCGGGGCTACACCTTC	CASSEFLRGYTF
NA	TRBV6-5	14	TRBJ2-1	NA	TGTGCCAGCAGTTACTCTGCCAGGGGCGATGAGCAGTTCTTC	CASSYSARGDEQFF
NA	TRBV15	14	TRBJ2-3	NA	TGTGCCACCAGCCCCCGAAGCAACACAGATACGCAGTATTTT	CATSPRSNTDTQYF
TRBD1	TRBV30	13	TRBJ1-2	NA	TGTGCCTGGACCACATGGACAGGAAATGGCTACACCTTC	CAWTTWTGNGYTF
TRBD1	TRBV10-3	15	TRBJ2-3	few	TGTGCCATCAGTGATCCGGGACAGGGTAGAGATACGCAGTATTTT	CAISDPGQGRDTQYF
NA	TRBV18	13	TRBJ2-7	NA	TGTGCCAGCTCACGGGACACGTCCTACGAGCAGTACTTC	CASSRDTSYEQYF
NA	TRBV9	15	TRBJ1-6	NA	TGTGCCAGCAGCCAAGGGTCGACAGTACATTCACCCCTCCACTTT	CASSQGSTVHSPLHF
NA	TRBV28	18	TRBJ2-6	NA	TGTGCCAGCAGTCCTCCGTTTGCAGGGGTGACTGGGGCCAACGTCCTGACTTTC	CASSPPFAGVTGANVLTF
NA	TRBV2	13	TRBJ1-5	NA	TGTGCCAGCAGCCAGAACAGTGATCAGCCCCAGCATTTT	CASSQNSDQPQHF
NA	TRBV12-3/TRBV12-4	11	TRBJ2-5	NA	TGTGCCAGCAGTCAACAGGAGACCCAGTACTTC	CASSQQETQYF
NA	TRBV6-6	16	TRBJ2-5	NA	TGTGCCAGCAGTTACGTGACAGTTTGGTTTGAAGAGACCCAGTACTTC	CASSYVTVWFEETQYF
TRBD2	TRBV2	16	TRBJ2-5	once	TGTGCCAGCTCGGGGCTAGCGGGAGGATTTGAAGAGACCCAGTACTTC	CASSGLAGGFEETQYF
NA	TRBV11-2	17	TRBJ2-4	NA	TGTGCCAGCAGCTTACTGCGGGGCGTGGGGTCCAAAAACATTCAGTACTTC	CASSLLRGVGSKNIQYF
NA	TRBV6-5	13	TRBJ1-2	NA	TGTGCCACATCTGTTGGAGTAAGCTATGGCTACACCTTC	CATSVGVSYGYTF
TRBD1	TRBV9	16	TRBJ1-3	many	TGTGCCAGCAGCGTAGCTTCACAGGGGTCTGGAAACACCATATATTTT	CASSVASQGSGNTIYF
NA	TRBV11-2	13	TRBJ1-1	NA	TGTGCCAGCAGCTCGAACAGGGACACTGAAGCTTTCTTT	CASSSNRDTEAFF
TRBD1	TRBV28	15	TRBJ1-6	NA	TGTGCCAGCAGTTCAGGGGACAGCCTCAATTCACCCCTCCACTTT	CASSSGDSLNSPLHF